The entry below describes one T cell receptor (beta chain). Using immunoSEQ multiplex PCR, the repertoire was profiled, and TCRdb retains in-frame clones only, with some absent. The repertoire consists of over a million clones, with 95% to 97% occurring once and the leading ten covering 1.2%. These data belong to a study of shared clonotypes between healthy human individuals. It was into CD45RA+ naive and CD45RA-negative memory subsets that the CD4+ cells were split. Losses at the gene ends were 2 bases for V and 5 bases for J; bases not matched to a gene: 8. The CDR3 length is 16 residues. CDR1 is ENHRY and CDR2 is SYGVKD in the germline V gene.

The clonotype comes from a man under 40 in good health. The chain combines TRBV10-3 with TRBJ2-5; the match to TRBD2 covers 10 bases. Material for sequencing was naive CD4+ T cells sorted from blood. As to subset: CD45RA+ positively selected. The CDR3 loop reads CAISEVSGRLGETQYF. Here the CDR3 DNA reads TGTGCCATCAGTGAGGTTAGCGGGAGGCTCGGTGAGACCCAGTACTTC.